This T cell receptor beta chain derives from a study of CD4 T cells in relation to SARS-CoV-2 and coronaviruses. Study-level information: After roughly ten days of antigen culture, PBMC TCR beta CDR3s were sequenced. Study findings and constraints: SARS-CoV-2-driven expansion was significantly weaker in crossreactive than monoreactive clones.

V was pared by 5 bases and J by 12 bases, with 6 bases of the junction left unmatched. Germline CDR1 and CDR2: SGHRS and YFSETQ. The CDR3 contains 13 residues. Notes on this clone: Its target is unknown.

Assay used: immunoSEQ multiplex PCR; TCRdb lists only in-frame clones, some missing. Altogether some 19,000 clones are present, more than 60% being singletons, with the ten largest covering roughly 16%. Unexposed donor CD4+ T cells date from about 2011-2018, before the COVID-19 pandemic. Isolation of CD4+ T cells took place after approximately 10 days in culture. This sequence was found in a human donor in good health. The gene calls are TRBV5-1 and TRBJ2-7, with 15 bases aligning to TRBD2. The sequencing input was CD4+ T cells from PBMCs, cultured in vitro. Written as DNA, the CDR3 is TGCGCCAGCAGTTCCGGGACTAGCGGGAGGCCGTACTTC. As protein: CASSSGTSGRPYF.